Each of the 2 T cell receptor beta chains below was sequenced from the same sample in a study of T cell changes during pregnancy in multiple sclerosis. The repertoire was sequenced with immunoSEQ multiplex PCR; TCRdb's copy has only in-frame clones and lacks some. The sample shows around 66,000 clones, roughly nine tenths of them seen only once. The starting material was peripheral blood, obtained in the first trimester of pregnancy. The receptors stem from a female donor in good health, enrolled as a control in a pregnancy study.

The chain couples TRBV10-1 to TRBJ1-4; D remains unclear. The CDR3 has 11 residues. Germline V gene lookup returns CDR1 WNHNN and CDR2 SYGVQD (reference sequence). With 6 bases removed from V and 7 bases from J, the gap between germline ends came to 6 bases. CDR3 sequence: CASRTGEKLFF. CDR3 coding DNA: TGCGCCAGCAGAACGGGTGAAAAACTGTTTTTT.

The CDR3 DNA reads TGTGCCAGCAGTGATAGTAGCAATCAGCCCCAGCATTTT. It codes for CASSDSSNQPQHF. The chain has TRBV6-4 and TRBJ1-5; no clear D. The CDR3 consists of 13 residues. V was clipped by 3 bases and J by 0 bases, with 3 bases between them. Germline assignment: CDR1 MRHNA and CDR2 SNTAGT.